This TCR beta chain was recorded in a study of response to subunit inactivated influenza vaccine. To note about this clonotype: Antigen: not known.

General study results and limits: Each seasonal influenza vaccination recruits few new T cells, the authors suggested.

TCRdb itself ran the RT-PCR reads through MiXCR, one entry per CDR3 protein. The sample includes roughly 780,000 distinct CDR3 sequences, approximately 17% of them seen just once. Trimming took 3 bases from V and 9 from J; bases not matched to a gene: 10. The germline gives CDR1 SGHDT, CDR2 YYEEEE. This CDR3 contains 14 residues. The receptor's source is a man aged 45 to 65 who received an inactivated influenza vaccine. The sample was PBMCs from blood, taken roughly 5 days after vaccination. The rearrangement uses TRBV5-6 and TRBJ2-5, with 8 nucleotides matching TRBD1. The CDR3 nucleotides are TGTGCCAGCAGCTCGCCGGGACAGGAGGGCTCCCAGTACTTC. Its translation is CASSSPGQEGSQYF.